A selection of T cell receptor beta chains follows, all from one sample in a study of cytomegalovirus exposure and HLA in healthy donors. Profiled with immunoSEQ multiplex PCR; TCRdb holds only in-frame clones, not every one. Among around 100,000 clones listed, roughly 71% were seen once. Source material: PBMCs. The receptor set was obtained from a man in his forties in good health and CMV-seropositive. CDR3s include the opening cysteine and the closing phenylalanine or tryptophan. The order of the fields is V gene, J gene, CDR3 protein.

>TRBV7-2|TRBJ2-5
CASSLASGSIETQYF
>TRBV13|TRBJ2-1
CATYSHFDYHNEQFF
>TRBV7-2|TRBJ1-5
CASSLRLGDNQPQHF
>TRBV15|TRBJ1-4
CATSPRESGTVNEKLFF
>TRBV6-5|TRBJ2-7
CASGLAASYEQYF
>TRBV10-3|TRBJ2-7
CATSGTSGSYEQYF
>TRBV18|TRBJ2-7
CASSPTEGISNEQYF
>TRBV6-5|TRBJ1-1
CASTRTLNTEAFF
>TRBV6-1|TRBJ1-1
CASSEGGSLNTEAFF
>TRBV2|TRBJ1-4
CASRQDRGGEKLFF
>TRBV6-5|TRBJ2-7
CASSYGTSGIYEQYF
>TRBV19|TRBJ1-1
CASSAGLLTGTEAFF
>TRBV6-5|TRBJ2-1
CASSILAGGYNEQFF
>TRBV14|TRBJ2-1
CASSHGTSGSVEQFF
>TRBV6-5|TRBJ1-1
CASSYGGSGTEAFF
>TRBV6-1|TRBJ2-5
CASKRLAGGKETQYF
>TRBV2|TRBJ2-2
CASRDGLAAHTGELFF
>TRBV30|TRBJ1-1
CAWADRGTEAFF
>TRBV19|TRBJ2-4
CARLQGYIAKNIQYF
>TRBV30|TRBJ1-4
CAWSGWVDRDGRGWTTNEKLFF
>TRBV7-8|TRBJ2-7
CASSLAGLASYEQYF
>TRBV5-1|TRBJ2-2
CASSLNSGNTGELFF
>TRBV28|TRBJ2-1
CASSLNSGLVLDEQFF
>TRBV7-2|TRBJ1-5
CASSLGDFYSNQPQHF
>TRBV6-5|TRBJ1-2
CASSEGQNYGYTF
>TRBV7-9|TRBJ2-5
CASFPWEYQETQYF
>TRBV4-1|TRBJ2-5
CASSARAGGETQYF
>TRBV7-3|TRBJ1-2
CASSSQQGSGYTF
>TRBV9|TRBJ2-2
CASSVGSGSAAGELFF
>TRBV2|TRBJ2-7
CASSEGGLAWGEQYF
>TRBV7-6|TRBJ1-1
CASSLAPGDTEAFF
>TRBV30|TRBJ2-7
CAWSVRGAPLGEQYF
>TRBV7-9|TRBJ2-1
CASSLGGGLVNEQFF
>TRBV2|TRBJ2-1
CASSGLPGSSYNEQFF
>TRBV2|TRBJ1-3
CASRDQGQSGNTIYF
>TRBV2|TRBJ1-1
CASTEQGENTEAFF
>TRBV19|TRBJ1-2
CASSIGGGYGYTF
>TRBV4-1|TRBJ2-1
CASSQAPADEQFF
>TRBV6-6|TRBJ1-2
CASSPRGYGYTF
>TRBV19|TRBJ1-2
CASSVGGLGYTF
>TRBV9|TRBJ1-4
CASSGDREWGRKLFF
>TRBV4-2|TRBJ1-1
CASSQNTGGREAFF
>TRBV7-7|TRBJ2-3
CASSLTSGSTDTQYF
>TRBV11-3|TRBJ1-2
CASSAVWNYGYTF
>TRBV19|TRBJ2-3
CASSIGLGTTDTQYF
>TRBV29-1|TRBJ1-4
CSVLTPTGEKLFF